The 31 T cell receptor beta chains below were found in one sample sequenced in a study of shared clonotypes between healthy human individuals. Produced via immunoSEQ multiplex PCR; TCRdb's table is partial and in-frame only. The sample lists about 2 million clones; approximately 95% were seen once. Sequencing used naive CD4+ T cells sorted from blood. Subset specified: CD45RA+ positively selected. The receptor set was obtained from a young man in good health.

Comments on this clone: This sample includes further DNA sequences coding for the same CDR3. The DNA of the CDR3 is TGTGCCAGCTCCAGGGACCCTAACTATGGCTACACCTTC. This codes for CASSRDPNYGYTF. V is TRBV6-5 and J is TRBJ1-2, with a tentative D call TRBD1 (5 bases). There are 13 residues in the CDR3. The germline V gene encodes CDR1 MNHEY and CDR2 SVGAGI. The ends were cut back, 8 bases at V and 0 bases at J, with 10 bases in the middle.

The chain uses TRBV28 and TRBJ2-7, with 9 bases lining up with TRBD1. CDR1 and CDR2 from the germline V gene are MDHEN and SYDVKM. This CDR3 has 14 amino acids. The ends lost 4 bases at V and 6 bases at J; junction bases unmatched: 7. In nucleotides, the CDR3 is TGTGCCAGCAGTTCCCAATACAGGGGGCTCGAGCAGTACTTC. It encodes CASSSQYRGLEQYF.

The chain carries TRBV6-5 and TRBJ1-2; perhaps TRBD1 as D (5 bases). From germline, CDR1 is MNHEY and CDR2 SVGAGI. The V and J ends lost 4 bases and 8 bases respectively, with 14 bases between them. The CDR3 loop spans 13 amino acids. CDR3 DNA sequence: TGTGCCAGCAGTTTACGGGACTCACAGGGCTACACCTTC. Amino acid sequence: CASSLRDSQGYTF.

V is TRBV7-2 and J is TRBJ1-1; D is unresolved. Germline CDR1 SGHTA, CDR2 FQGNSA. The V gene lost 5 bases and the J gene lost 5 bases, with 6 bases spanning the gap. The CDR3 consists of 11 residues. The CDR3: CASSRRTEAFF. CDR3 DNA sequence: TGTGCCAGCAGCCGTCGGACTGAAGCTTTCTTT.

This clone has just one count. V is TRBV20-1 and J is TRBJ2-7; D not certain. This CDR3 spans 10 amino acids. Looked up from germline, CDR1 is DFQATT and CDR2 is SNEGSKA (reference sequence). Trimming shortened V by 5 bases and J by 9 bases, and 11 bases separated the two germline ends. CDR3 nucleotides: TGCAGTGCTGTGGACGATCGGCAGTACTTC. Protein product: CSAVDDRQYF.

The V gene is TRBV6-5, the J gene TRBJ2-3; no clear D gene. V gave up 0 bases and J gave up 3 bases, with 7 bases separating them. Germline CDR1 reads MNHEY; CDR2 reads SVGAGI. The CDR3 is made up of 14 amino acids. CDR3 in amino acids: CASSYSTRTDTQYF. The CDR3 DNA follows: TGTGCCAGCAGTTACTCGACTCGTACAGATACGCAGTATTTT.

This chain links TRBV13 with TRBJ2-5; D is undetermined. CDR3 length: 12 residues. The V gene's germline CDR1 is PRHDT and CDR2 FYEKMQ (reference sequence). Trimming took off 3 bases at V and 5 bases at J, with 7 bases between the two ends. CDR3: CASSFWSETQYF. The CDR3 nucleotides are TGTGCCAGCAGCTTCTGGTCGGAGACCCAGTACTTC. Complete variable domain (other parts from reference TRBV13 and TRBJ2-5): AAGVIQSPRHLIKEKRETATLKCYPIPRHDTVYWYQQGPGQDPQFLISFYEKMQSDKGSIPDRFSAQQFSDYHSELNMSSLELGDSALYFCASSFWSETQYFGPGTRLLVL.

Concerning this clone: Other DNA variants within this sample encode the same CDR3. V is TRBV18 and J is TRBJ1-2; TRBD1 matches 7 bases. V gave up 1 base and J gave up 3 bases; unmatched junction bases: 2. The CDR3 loop spans 14 amino acids. Per the germline V gene, CDR1 is KGHSH and CDR2 is LQKENI. Written as DNA, the CDR3 is TGTGCCAGCTCACCACAGGGGGCCGACTATGGCTACACCTTC. Translated, it gives CASSPQGADYGYTF. Filled out from reference TRBV18 and TRBJ1-2, the complete variable domain reads NAGVMQNPRHLVRRRGQEARLRCSPMKGHSHVYWYRQLPEEGLKFMVYLQKENIIDESGMPKERFSAEFPKEGPSILRIQQVVRGDSAAYFCASSPQGADYGYTFGSGTRLTVV.

V is TRBV5-1 and J is TRBJ2-3, with D possibly TRBD2 on 6 matching bases. Germline V gene sequence: CDR1 SGHRS, CDR2 YFSETQ. V shed 4 bases and J shed 2 bases, with 11 bases lying between them. The CDR3 length is 14 residues. In DNA, the CDR3 is TGCGCCAGCAGCCTCGGGACTCACACAGATACGCAGTATTTT. Protein sequence: CASSLGTHTDTQYF.

V is TRBV18 and J is TRBJ2-1; 7 bases are shared with TRBD1. Germline lookup yields CDR1 KGHSH and CDR2 LQKENI. Unmatched junction bases numbered 8, after V lost 4 bases and J lost 5 bases. The CDR3 contains 15 residues. This chain's CDR3 is CASSLQGTVHNEQFF. The CDR3, as DNA: TGTGCCAGCTCACTACAGGGGACCGTCCACAATGAGCAGTTCTTC.

This chain joins TRBV27 and TRBJ1-2; D may be TRBD1 (5 bases). V was shortened by 11 bases and J by 4 bases, with 14 bases between the two germline ends. This CDR3 region has 12 residues. In germline, CDR1 is MNHEY, CDR2 SMNVEV (reference sequence). The CDR3 loop reads CAGQGRIYGYTF. The CDR3 nucleotides read TGTGCCGGTCAGGGACGGATCTATGGCTACACCTTC.

This clone appeared once. The DNA of the CDR3 is TGTGCCAGCAGTGAGCTGGGGTTTATGGCCGGGGAGCTGTTTTTT. Amino acids: CASSELGFMAGELFF. This chain connects TRBV6-1 to TRBJ2-2, with D unclear. CDR3 size: 15 residues. Trimming cost V 3 bases and J 6 bases, with 14 bases left between them. Per germline, CDR1 MNHNS and CDR2 SASEGT.

To note about this clone: The sample holds other DNA sequences that translate to the same CDR3. V gene TRBV7-9 combines with J gene TRBJ1-1; TRBD1 might be the D (5 bases). Germline V gene data show CDR1 as SEHNR and CDR2 as FQNEAQ (reference sequence). V was cut by 1 base and J by 2 bases, with 8 bases left in between. The CDR3 contains 14 residues. The CDR3 DNA follows: TGTGCCAGCAGCTTAGGGGGCCTCAACACTGAAGCTTTCTTT. Translation gives CASSLGGLNTEAFF. Full variable domain (rest looked up from reference TRBV7-9 and TRBJ1-1): DTGVSQNPRHKITKRGQNVTFRCDPISEHNRLYWYRQTLGQGPEFLTYFQNEAQLEKSRLLSDRFSAERPKGSFSTLEIQRTEQGDSAMYLCASSLGGLNTEAFFGQGTRLTVV.

V is TRBV25-1 and J is TRBJ1-2; the D is unclear. CDR3 size: 11 residues. Per germline, CDR1 MGHDK and CDR2 SYGVNS. The V end lost 3 bases, the J end lost 8 bases, and 7 bases lay between the germline ends. Here the CDR3 DNA reads TGTGCCAGCAGTGAGCTAGGGGGCTACACCTTC. Its protein product is CASSELGGYTF.

V gene TRBV7-9 combines with J gene TRBJ2-7; 8 nucleotides line up with TRBD1. CDR3 length equals 13 residues. The germline CDR1 and CDR2 sequences are SEHNR and FQNEAQ (reference sequence). After removal of 8 bases from V and 5 bases from J, the junction contained 8 bases not matched to a gene. The DNA of the CDR3 is TGTGCCAGCCGCAGGACAGGGACCCACGAGCAGTACTTC. This encodes CASRRTGTHEQYF.

V and J are TRBV7-9 and TRBJ2-5; possibly TRBD2 for D (6 bases). Between the trimmed V and J ends, which lost 1 base and 2 bases, there was a span of 11 bases. Germline assignment: CDR1 SEHNR and CDR2 FQNEAQ (reference sequence). The CDR3 runs to 15 residues. The CDR3 nucleotides read TGTGCCAGCAGCTTAGTTAGCGGCAGTCAAGAGACCCAGTACTTC. As protein: CASSLVSGSQETQYF.

In DNA form, the CDR3 reads TGTGCCAGCAGCTTACAGGGGGCCCCTCAGCCCCAGCATTTT. This gives the protein CASSLQGAPQPQHF. This chain uses TRBV5-6 with TRBJ1-5; 9 bases are shared with TRBD1. Looked up from germline, CDR1 is SGHDT and CDR2 is YYEEEE. The V and J ends lost 2 bases and 6 bases, in that order; junction bases with no gene match: 3. CDR3 length: 14 amino acids.

The rearrangement uses TRBV5-8 and TRBJ1-1, with TRBD1 identical over 7 bases. V trimming: 5 bases; J trimming: 5 bases; junction bases outside the gene matches: 18. The CDR3 is 17 amino acids. The germline CDR1 and CDR2 sequences are SGHTS and YDEGEE. The CDR3 DNA reads TGTGCCAGCAGTCTGTGGAGGGACAGCCTGATTAGGACTGAAGCTTTCTTT. Translation gives CASSLWRDSLIRTEAFF.

The chain uses TRBV7-9 and TRBJ1-2; tentatively, D is TRBD1 (6 bases). The CDR3 is 16 amino acids. The ends were cut back, 5 bases at V and 4 bases at J, with 20 bases in the middle. Germline CDR1 reads SEHNR; CDR2 reads FQNEAQ (reference sequence). CDR3 amino acids: CASSHSGTRPSYGYTF. CDR3 in DNA: TGTGCCAGCAGCCATTCCGGGACAAGACCTAGCTATGGCTACACCTTC.

The gene calls are TRBV5-1 and TRBJ2-2; 9 bases map to TRBD2. CDR1 and CDR2 from the germline V gene are SGHRS and YFSETQ. The CDR3 runs 17 residues. Germline trimming cut 1 base from V and 5 bases from J; bases unmatched to any gene: 9. The CDR3 loop is CASSLQLAGSGTGELFF. CDR3 nucleotides: TGCGCCAGCAGCTTGCAGCTAGCGGGATCCGGGACCGGGGAGCTGTTTTTT.

This chain joins TRBV6-6 and TRBJ1-2, with a weak D call TRBD1 (6 bases). This CDR3 spans 14 amino acids. Trimming pared 0 bases from V and 8 bases from J, leaving 13 bases between. Germline loops: CDR1 MNHNY, CDR2 SVGAGI (reference sequence). Written as DNA, the CDR3 is TGTGCCAGCAGTTACTCGACCGGGGGCGAAGGCTACACCTTC. Translation: CASSYSTGGEGYTF.

J is TRBJ2-2 and V is TRBV10-3, with 7 bases that match TRBD1. Unmatched junction bases numbered 1, after V lost 6 bases and J lost 0 bases. Germline CDR1 and CDR2: ENHRY and SYGVKD. The CDR3 totals 14 residues. CDR3 nucleotide sequence: TGTGCCATCAGGGGACAGTCGAACACCGGGGAGCTGTTTTTT. Protein sequence: CAIRGQSNTGELFF.

V usage is TRBV20-1 and J usage is TRBJ1-2; D not certain. This CDR3 is built from 11 residues. Per germline, CDR1 DFQATT and CDR2 SNEGSKA (reference sequence). Trimming pared 3 bases from V and 4 bases from J, leaving 6 bases between. For the CDR3, the DNA is TGCAGTGCTAGTGGCACCTATGGCTACACCTTC. Translated, it gives CSASGTYGYTF.

The rearrangement uses TRBV11-2 and TRBJ1-1; D perhaps matches TRBD1 (5 bases). Germline V gene sequence: CDR1 SGHAT, CDR2 FQNNGV. The CDR3 runs to 16 residues. Trimming took 0 bases from V and 3 from J, leaving 14 bases between them. DNA for the CDR3: TGTGCCAGCAGCTTAGATCGGGGCGCGGGCGACACTGAAGCTTTCTTT. It translates to CASSLDRGAGDTEAFF.

This chain connects TRBV9 to TRBJ2-7; 11 bases match TRBD2. Germline CDR1 is SGDLS and CDR2 is YYNGEE. CDR3 length: 14 amino acids. Trimming cost V 2 bases and J 6 bases; bases outside gene matches: 4. The CDR3 region has the DNA TGTGCCAGCAGCGTCACTAGCGGGAGTCCCGAGCAGTACTTC. This sequence encodes CASSVTSGSPEQYF.

The rearrangement links TRBV9 to TRBJ2-7, with D hard to call. Germline V gives CDR1 SGDLS, CDR2 YYNGEE. The CDR3 is 13 residues long. The ends were cut back, 3 bases at V and 7 bases at J, with 14 bases in the middle. The CDR3 loop is CASSARLYGEQYF. The CDR3 DNA is TGTGCCAGCAGCGCCCGGCTCTATGGGGAGCAGTACTTC.

The J gene is TRBJ2-7, the V gene TRBV5-4; 7 positions agree with TRBD1. The CDR3 extends over 14 amino acids. J gave up 2 bases and V 3 bases, and 5 bases lay outside the gene matches. Germline V gene sequence: CDR1 SGHNT, CDR2 YYREEE (reference sequence). The CDR3 coding sequence is TGTGCCAGCAGCTCCTGGGACAGCACCTACGAGCAGTACTTC. As protein: CASSSWDSTYEQYF.

The CDR3 is CASSSLGTGGYNSPLHF. CDR3 DNA sequence: TGTGCCAGCAGTTCGCTGGGGACAGGGGGCTATAATTCACCCCTCCACTTT. V usage is TRBV13 and J usage is TRBJ1-6; TRBD1 agrees at 11 bases. CDR3 length: 17 amino acids. Germline V gene data show CDR1 as PRHDT and CDR2 as FYEKMQ (reference sequence). J lost 3 bases, V lost 6 bases, and 7 bases had no gene match. Complete variable domain (other parts from reference TRBV13 and TRBJ1-6): AAGVIQSPRHLIKEKRETATLKCYPIPRHDTVYWYQQGPGQDPQFLISFYEKMQSDKGSIPDRFSAQQFSDYHSELNMSSLELGDSALYFCASSSLGTGGYNSPLHFGNGTRLTVT.

The V call is TRBV6-5, the J call TRBJ2-1, with a possible D match to TRBD1 (6 bases). The CDR3 has 13 amino acids. Germline values: CDR1 MNHEY, CDR2 SVGAGI. V was shortened by 6 bases and J by 2 bases, with 8 bases between the two germline ends. In DNA form, the CDR3 reads TGTGCCAGCAGAGGACAGCCCTACAATGAGCAGTTCTTC. Its protein is CASRGQPYNEQFF.

This chain joins TRBV5-1 and TRBJ1-2, with a weak D call TRBD1 (5 bases). The germline V gene has CDR1 SGHRS and CDR2 YFSETQ. Trimming pared 0 bases from V and 2 bases from J, leaving 17 bases between. The CDR3 runs to 17 residues. The CDR3 DNA follows: TGCGCCAGCAGCTTGGAGGGGACGCGTGGCGGGAACTATGGCTACACCTTC. Translation: CASSLEGTRGGNYGYTF.

This clone was found once. The gene calls are TRBV6-5 and TRBJ1-3; D is unclear. CDR3 length equals 16 residues. The germline CDR1 and CDR2 sequences are MNHEY and SVGAGI. V lost 4 bases to trimming and J lost 0 bases, with 13 bases between them. The CDR3 loop reads CASSSGTTSSGNTIYF. CDR3 sequence (DNA): TGTGCCAGCAGTTCCGGAACCACTAGCTCTGGAAACACCATATATTTT.